A single TCR beta chain is shown here with its context. No antigen is known for it. Its ends do not fully match the called genes, so a read error is possible. From germline, CDR1 is SGHRS and CDR2 YFSETQ. This CDR3 region has 15 residues. A sample-barcoded 5' primer and a J-beta primer mix were used in a second PCR of about 6 to 11 cycles. No fewer than 2.5 million CDR3-containing paired-end reads came from each sample. A single record per CDR3 protein comes from TCRdb applying MiXCR to the 5' RACE reads. The sample holds nearly 800,000 distinct CDR3 sequences, around 50% seen once. This specimen comes from a study of blood T cells in healthy people across ages. Study results and limitations: There were more naive CD4+ cells and higher diversity in long-lived donors than in aged donors.

This clonotype was obtained from a man aged 35-49 years in good health. The chain uses TRBV5-1 and TRBJ1-1; D is undetermined. The source material was blood. The CDR3 reads CASSLEGHSNTETFF. The DNA for the CDR3 is TGCGCCAGCAGCTTGGAAGGTCATTCTAACACTGAAACTTTCTTT.